This is a list of T cell receptor beta chains from one sample in a study of control samples from healthy donors and cancer patients. Clones were sequenced by immunoSEQ multiplex PCR, and TCRdb holds only the in-frame ones, with some missing. Of roughly 180,000 clones listed, around 94% are singletons. What was sequenced was blood. These receptors were obtained from a woman between 18 and 29 years old in good health. Each CDR3 is given with its conserved first and last residue. The D gene is left open where the match is weak. Only some rows state a clone size, as once, few, many or a class for expanded clones.

TRBJ2-1 | TRBD2 | TRBV6-2/TRBV6-3 | . | TGTGCCAGCAGTTGGGACTACCACAATGAGCAGTTCTTC | CASSWDYHNEQFF
TRBJ2-1 | . | TRBV11-3 | . | TGTGCCAGCAGCTCGGCCGGATACAATGAGCAGTTCTTC | CASSSAGYNEQFF
TRBJ2-6 | . | TRBV28 | . | TGTGCCAGCAGTTTCAAGGGTACTGGGGCCAACGTCCTGACTTTC | CASSFKGTGANVLTF
TRBJ1-3 | . | TRBV2 | . | TGTGCCAGCCACCCATCCGGAAACACCATATATTTT | CASHPSGNTIYF
TRBJ2-1 | . | TRBV25-1 | . | TGTGCCAGCAGTGGGGCAGCCGATAGCTCCTACAATGAGCAGTTCTTC | CASSGAADSSYNEQFF
TRBJ1-2 | TRBD1 | TRBV24-1 | . | TGTGCCACCAGTGACCCCGGGACAGGGGGTGGCTACACCTTC | CATSDPGTGGGYTF
TRBJ1-1 | TRBD1 | TRBV12-3/TRBV12-4 | . | TGTGCCAGCTCGACAGGGTTGAACACTGAAGCTTTCTTT | CASSTGLNTEAFF
TRBJ1-1 | . | TRBV5-1 | . | TGCGCCAGCAGCTCCCCACGGGGGCAGAACACTGAAGCTTTCTTT | CASSSPRGQNTEAFF
TRBJ1-4 | TRBD1 | TRBV6-2/TRBV6-3 | . | TGTGCCAGCAGTTACGGGAGGGGGACAGAGGAAAAACTGTTTTTT | CASSYGRGTEEKLFF
TRBJ2-1 | . | TRBV7-8 | . | TGTGCCAGCAGCCCTTTAAAATTACAGGGACTTCTCTACAATGAGCAGTTCTTC | CASSPLKLQGLLYNEQFF
TRBJ2-2 | . | TRBV6-6 | . | TGTGCCAGCAGTTACTCCCCGAGAACCGGGGAGCTGTTTTTT | CASSYSPRTGELFF
TRBJ2-3 | . | TRBV28 | . | TGTGCCAGCAGTTCGGGAGGCACAGATACGCAGTATTTT | CASSSGGTDTQYF
TRBJ2-2 | TRBD2 | TRBV6-6 | . | TGTGCCAGCAGTTACTCCGGACTAGCTGGCGGGGAGCTGTTTTTT | CASSYSGLAGGELFF
TRBJ1-5 | TRBD1 | TRBV6-5 | . | TGTGCCAGCAGTTACTCCCTGACAGGGCAGCCCCAGCATTTT | CASSYSLTGQPQHF
TRBJ1-5 | . | TRBV21-1 | . | TGTGCCAGCAGCTGCCAGGGGACCCGCAATCAGCCCCAGCATTTT | CASSCQGTRNQPQHF
TRBJ1-1 | . | TRBV7-2 | . | TGTGCCAGCAGCTTGGGAGGGGGGGACACTGAAGCTTTCTTT | CASSLGGGDTEAFF
TRBJ2-4 | . | TRBV2 | . | TGTGCCAGCAGTTTAGCGGCTCTAGCCAAAAACATTCAGTACTTC | CASSLAALAKNIQYF
TRBJ1-5 | . | TRBV4-1 | . | TGCGCCAGCAGCCAAGATAGATGGGGTCAGCCCCAGCATTTT | CASSQDRWGQPQHF
TRBJ2-3 | . | TRBV7-8 | . | TGTGCCAGCAGCATCCATCGGGTCAGGGGTTCGGCAGATACGCAGTATTTT | CASSIHRVRGSADTQYF
TRBJ2-2 | . | TRBV7-8 | . | TGTGCCAGCAGCCGAGTGGGGGGTCCCGGGGAGCTGTTTTTT | CASSRVGGPGELFF
TRBJ1-3 | TRBD1 | TRBV4-2 | once | TGTGCCAGCACCTCACCGGACAGGGGGGAAAACACCATATATTTT | CASTSPDRGENTIYF
TRBJ2-1 | TRBD1 | TRBV11-1 | . | TGTGCCAGCAGCGCCGGGACAGGGACTGAGCAGTTCTTC | CASSAGTGTEQFF
TRBJ1-2 | TRBD1 | TRBV19 | once | TGTGCCAGTACCCCGGACAGGGGGCTTCGAGGCTACACCTTC | CASTPDRGLRGYTF
TRBJ1-2 | TRBD1 | TRBV5-4 | . | TGTGCCAGCAGCCCCAGACAGGGGGCGGGTGGCTACACCTTC | CASSPRQGAGGYTF
TRBJ2-2 | . | TRBV5-1 | . | TGCGCCAGCAGCTTGTGGACGCCCACGAACACCGGGGAGCTGTTTTTT | CASSLWTPTNTGELFF
TRBJ2-1 | . | TRBV24-1 | once | TGTGCCACCAGTGAAGACTTCTACAATGAGCAGTTCTTC | CATSEDFYNEQFF
TRBJ1-4 | . | TRBV3-1/TRBV3-2 | . | TGTGCCAGCAGCCCCTCACAGATGAGAAAACTGTTTTTT | CASSPSQMRKLFF
TRBJ2-3 | TRBD1 | TRBV10-3 | . | TGTGCCATCAGTGAGGGAATACAGGGGACCCCTAATCCGTATTTT | CAISEGIQGTPNPYF
TRBJ2-1 | TRBD2 | TRBV25-1 | once | TGTGCCAGCAGTGAATTGGGACTAGCGGGGTACAATGAGCAGTTCTTC | CASSELGLAGYNEQFF
TRBJ1-3 | TRBD1 | TRBV5-1 | . | TGCGCCAGCAGCACTTCAGGGGGAACTGGAAACACCATATATTTT | CASSTSGGTGNTIYF
TRBJ1-4 | . | TRBV5-1 | . | TGCGCCAGCAGCCGACAGGCGGATAATGAAAAACTGTTTTTT | CASSRQADNEKLFF
TRBJ1-1 | . | TRBV3-1/TRBV3-2 | . | TGTGCCAGCACCGCTGACCAGGGGATTGCTGGTGAAGCTTTCTTT | CASTADQGIAGEAFF
TRBJ1-4 | . | TRBV5-1 | once | TGCGCCAGCAGCTTGGGCGGAACGGGGGAAAAACTGTTTTTT | CASSLGGTGEKLFF
TRBJ2-1 | TRBD1 | TRBV4-1 | once | TGCGCCAGCAGCCAAGGGACAGGTCTTTCCTACAATGAGCAGTTCTTC | CASSQGTGLSYNEQFF
TRBJ1-2 | TRBD1 | TRBV2 | . | TGTGCCAGCAGTGAACGGTGGCAGGGGGATGGCTACACCTTC | CASSERWQGDGYTF
TRBJ1-1 | . | TRBV11-3 | . | TGTGCCAGCAGCGGCCAGTGGGGGGGAGGGACTGAAGCTTTCTTT | CASSGQWGGGTEAFF
TRBJ1-1 | . | TRBV29-1 | . | TGCAGCGTTGTAGGTGGGTCCCTCCCCCCCACTGAAGCTTTCTTT | CSVVGGSLPPTEAFF
TRBJ1-6 | TRBD1 | TRBV5-1 | . | TGCGCCAGCAGCTCAGGACAGGGGAGTTCACCCCTCCACTTT | CASSSGQGSSPLHF
TRBJ1-6 | . | TRBV18 | . | TGTGCCAGCTCGACAGAGATTAATAATTCACCCCTCCACTTT | CASSTEINNSPLHF
TRBJ2-7 | TRBD2 | TRBV7-2 | . | TGTGCCAGCAGCTCCAATAGCGGGCCCTCCTACGAGCAGTACTTC | CASSSNSGPSYEQYF
TRBJ2-2 | . | TRBV5-1 | . | TGCGCCAGCAGCTTGGCGCCGAACACCGGGGAGCTGTTTTTT | CASSLAPNTGELFF
TRBJ2-3 | . | TRBV3-1/TRBV3-2 | few | TGTGCCAGCAGCGGCAGGGGAGATACGCAGTATTTT | CASSGRGDTQYF
TRBJ2-3 | . | TRBV5-4 | . | TGTGCCAGCAGCCACGAGGTCGCTAGCACAGATACGCAGTATTTT | CASSHEVASTDTQYF
TRBJ1-5 | . | TRBV5-5 | few | TGTGCCAGCAGCTTCGGAGGGTATAGCAATCAGCCCCAGCATTTT | CASSFGGYSNQPQHF
TRBJ2-1 | . | TRBV5-1 | . | TGCGCCAGCAGCTTGTTCCTAGCATCCTACAATGAGCAGTTCTTC | CASSLFLASYNEQFF
TRBJ2-7 | . | TRBV11-2 | . | TGTGCCAGCAGCTTTCCGGGGGAGCCGGAGGTTTTACCCTACGAGCAGTACTTC | CASSFPGEPEVLPYEQYF
TRBJ2-1 | . | TRBV28 | once | TGTGCCAGCAGTTCGGGCGGGGCGTACAATGAGCAGTTCTTC | CASSSGGAYNEQFF
TRBJ1-5 | . | TRBV7-8 | . | TGTGCCAGCAGCTTAGTCTTTGCCAGTTCACCGCCCCAGCATTTT | CASSLVFASSPPQHF
TRBJ1-2 | . | TRBV10-1 | . | TGCGCCAGTGTAAACTATGGCTACACCTTC | CASVNYGYTF